These 19 T cell receptor beta chains originate from one sample sequenced in a study of T cells after posttransplantation cyclophosphamide. The protocol was immunoSEQ multiplex PCR, while the TCRdb copy is restricted to in-frame clones and leaves out a portion. The sample has some 10,000 clones; approximately 88% are singletons. Sampled 1 year posttransplant, controls received myeloablative marrow transplants, methotrexate and a calcineurin inhibitor. Source: PBMCs, taken after an allogeneic stem cell transplant with a calcineurin inhibitor and methotrexate. These receptors all come from a young adult male patient who received an allogeneic stem cell transplant from an unrelated donor, was CMV-positive, and had no GVHD. The graft donor may be the source of some T cells.

V usage is TRBV11-1 and J usage is TRBJ1-1; D unresolved. CDR1 is SGHAT and CDR2 is FQDESV in the germline V gene (reference sequence). V lost 1 base and J lost 1, with 16 bases in between. This CDR3 has 17 amino acids. CDR3 protein: CASSLGVRGGRNTEAFF. As DNA, the CDR3 is TGTGCCAGCAGCTTAGGAGTAAGAGGAGGGAGGAACACTGAAGCTTTCTTT.

The CDR3 sequence is CASSNQGGGYTF. The CDR3 coding sequence is TGTGCCAGCAGTAATCAGGGGGGAGGCTACACCTTC. This chain joins TRBV28 and TRBJ1-2; 7 bases align to TRBD1. Germline loops: CDR1 MDHEN, CDR2 SYDVKM. The trim removed 5 bases at V and 8 bases at J, leaving 5 bases unmatched. CDR3 size: 12 residues.

The V gene is TRBV9, the J gene TRBJ2-2; unclear D gene. V lost 2 bases to trimming and J lost 7 bases, with 9 bases between them. Per germline, CDR1 SGDLS and CDR2 YYNGEE. The CDR3 is 13 residues long. The CDR3 sequence: CASSVRRGGELFF. DNA for the CDR3: TGTGCCAGCAGCGTTAGGAGAGGCGGGGAGCTGTTTTTT.

The chain has TRBV11-2 and TRBJ1-2; D remains unclear. Trimming cost V 0 bases and J 8 bases, with 10 bases left between them. There are 13 residues in the CDR3. In germline, CDR1 is SGHAT, CDR2 FQNNGV. The CDR3 protein is CASSLDPTGGYTF. CDR3 DNA: TGTGCCAGCAGCTTAGACCCGACGGGGGGCTACACCTTC.

The chain joins TRBV12-5 to TRBJ1-1; 10 positions agree with TRBD1. The CDR3 sequence is 15 residues long. The V and J ends lost 9 bases and 4 bases, in that order; junction bases with no gene match: 11. Germline CDR1 and CDR2: LGHNT and FRNRAP. The CDR3 DNA reads as TGTGCTAGCCAAAATCGGACAGGGGGGATCACTGAAGCTTTCTTT. It is translated as CASQNRTGGITEAFF.

V usage is TRBV19 and J usage is TRBJ2-3, with 9 bases matching TRBD1. CDR1 LNHDA and CDR2 SQIVND come from the germline V gene (reference sequence). CDR3 length: 17 amino acids. The V segment lost 3 bases and the J segment 7 bases; nucleotides outside the gene matches: 14. CDR3 sequence: CASSIRDRVISSNTQYF. The CDR3 coding sequence is TGTGCCAGTAGTATCCGGGACAGGGTGATCAGTTCAAATACGCAGTATTTT.

This chain connects TRBV19 to TRBJ2-7; TRBD2 agrees at 8 bases. The J segment lost 3 bases and the V segment lost 7 bases, leaving 2 bases of the junction unmatched. The CDR3 is 12 residues long. Germline V gene data show CDR1 as LNHDA and CDR2 as SQIVND (reference sequence). The CDR3 reads CASTGTSYEQYF. The CDR3 DNA reads TGTGCCAGTACAGGGACTAGCTACGAGCAGTACTTC.

The chain is built from TRBV27 and TRBJ2-1, with 9 bases identical to TRBD2. Germline loops: CDR1 MNHEY, CDR2 SMNVEV (reference sequence). V gave up 2 bases and J gave up 7 bases; unmatched junction bases: 15. The CDR3 is 18 amino acids. CDR3 in DNA: TGTGCCAGCAGTTTACCCGGCGTTTCGGCGGGAGGGGGGAATGAGCAGTTCTTC. Its translation: CASSLPGVSAGGGNEQFF.

This clone has just one count. This chain connects TRBV6-6 to TRBJ2-7, with TRBD1 identical over 10 bases. CDR3 length: 14 residues. The V gene's germline CDR1 is MNHNY and CDR2 SVGAGI (reference sequence). V trimming: 8 bases; J trimming: 2 bases; junction bases outside the gene matches: 6. CDR3 region: CASGRTGGPYEQYV. The DNA for the CDR3 is TGTGCCAGCGGTCGGACAGGGGGTCCCTACGAGCAGTACGTC.

The chain recombines TRBV5-5 with TRBJ2-1; perhaps TRBD2 as D (5 bases). The ends were cut back, 1 base at V and 5 bases at J, with 10 bases in the middle. Germline V lookup: CDR1 SGHKS, CDR2 YYEKEE (reference sequence). The CDR3 has 14 residues. The CDR3: CASSLWSGNNEQFF. CDR3 sequence (DNA): TGTGCCAGCAGCTTGTGGTCGGGGAACAATGAGCAGTTCTTC.

The rearrangement uses TRBV7-3 and TRBJ2-1; 8 positions agree with TRBD2. Germline V gives CDR1 SGHTA, CDR2 FQGTGA. The CDR3 extends over 16 amino acids. The V segment lost 4 bases and the J segment 0 bases; nucleotides outside the gene matches: 5. CDR3 DNA sequence: TGTGCCAGCAGCTCTAGCGGGTGGAGCTCCTACAATGAGCAGTTCTTC. The encoded protein is CASSSSGWSSYNEQFF.

The rearrangement uses TRBV2 and TRBJ2-3; D is perhaps TRBD2 (5 bases). Germline CDR1 and CDR2: SNHLY and FYNNEI. V was clipped by 7 bases and J by 6 bases, with 11 bases between them. The CDR3 contains 12 residues. The CDR3 reads CASMGGSDTQYF. Here the CDR3 DNA reads TGTGCCAGCATGGGTGGGAGCGATACGCAGTATTTT. Complete variable domain (other parts from reference TRBV2 and TRBJ2-3): EPEVTQTPSHQVTQMGQEVILRCVPISNHLYFYWYRQILGQKVEFLVSFYNNEISEKSEIFDDQFSVERPDGSNFTLKIRSTKLEDSAMYFCASMGGSDTQYFGPGTRLTVL.

The chain combines TRBV18 with TRBJ1-5, with D possibly TRBD1 on 6 matching bases. CDR3 length: 13 amino acids. V lost 1 base, J lost 7 bases, and 8 bases lay in between. Germline V gives CDR1 KGHSH, CDR2 LQKENI. The CDR3 loop is CASSPRGGQPQHF. The CDR3 bases are TGTGCCAGCTCACCACGGGGGGGCCAGCCCCAGCATTTT. The variable domain in full, with the rest retrieved from reference TRBV18 and TRBJ1-5, is NAGVMQNPRHLVRRRGQEARLRCSPMKGHSHVYWYRQLPEEGLKFMVYLQKENIIDESGMPKERFSAEFPKEGPSILRIQQVVRGDSAAYFCASSPRGGQPQHFGDGTRLSIL.

This clone was counted a single time. The V call is TRBV29-1, the J call TRBJ2-7, with TRBD1 matching 10 bases. Trimming took 7 bases from V and 6 from J; bases not matched to a gene: 9. Germline V gene sequence: CDR1 SQVTM, CDR2 ANQGSEA. This CDR3 is built from 13 residues. The CDR3 spells CSGGTGDGGEQYF. Here the CDR3 DNA reads TGCAGCGGCGGGACAGGGGATGGGGGCGAGCAGTACTTC.

This chain connects TRBV6-6 to TRBJ1-2; 7 bases map to TRBD1. J was trimmed by 5 bases and V by 6 bases; bases with no gene match: 6. The CDR3 covers 13 residues. In germline, CDR1 is MNHNY, CDR2 SVGAGI (reference sequence). CDR3 bases: TGTGCCAGCAGCGACCCGGGACAGTATGGCTACACCTTC. Residues: CASSDPGQYGYTF.

The gene calls are TRBV6-5 and TRBJ1-6, with 7 bases matching TRBD1. Trimming cost V 5 bases and J 3 bases; bases outside gene matches: 4. The CDR3 runs to 15 residues. Germline values: CDR1 MNHEY, CDR2 SVGAGI. The CDR3 loop is CASSIYRGYNSPLHF. The CDR3 DNA reads as TGTGCCAGCAGTATTTACAGGGGCTATAATTCACCCCTCCACTTT.

This chain links TRBV4-3 with TRBJ1-4; tentatively, D is TRBD1 (5 bases). The CDR3 consists of 16 residues. V was trimmed by 0 bases and J by 7 bases, leaving 15 bases between them. Germline V gene sequence: CDR1 LGHNA, CDR2 YSLEER. The CDR3 spells CASSQDWGRGGEKLFF. The CDR3 nucleotides read TGCGCCAGCAGCCAAGATTGGGGACGGGGAGGTGAAAAACTGTTTTTT.

The CDR3 DNA sequence: TGTGCCACAGTCCGGGACAGGGGCTACAATGAGCAGTTCTTC. Translated: CATVRDRGYNEQFF. V usage is TRBV19 and J usage is TRBJ2-1; 10 bases agree with TRBD1. Germline values: CDR1 LNHDA, CDR2 SQIVND (reference sequence). V lost 10 bases, J lost 3 bases, and 6 bases stayed unmatched. The CDR3 length is 14 residues. The full variable domain, completed using reference TRBV19 and TRBJ2-1, is DGGITQSPKYLFRKEGQNVTLSCEQNLNHDAMYWYRQDPGQGLRLIYYSQIVNDFQKGDIAEGYSVSREKKESFPLTVTSAQKNPTAFYLCATVRDRGYNEQFFGPGTRLTVL.

This chain connects TRBV6-6 to TRBJ2-7; TRBD2 matches at 12 bases. Per germline, CDR1 MNHNY and CDR2 SVGAGI (reference sequence). The CDR3 spans 16 residues. V gave up 7 bases and J gave up 2 bases; unmatched junction bases: 9. The CDR3 protein is CASKDRLAGETYEQYV. In nucleotides, the CDR3 is TGTGCCAGCAAGGACAGACTAGCGGGAGAGACCTACGAGCAGTACGTC.